This passage covers 24 T cell receptor beta chains from one sample sequenced in a study of OX40 agonist ivuxolimab in advanced cancers. Sequencing used immunoSEQ multiplex PCR; TCRdb keeps in-frame clones, though not all of them. The data hold roughly 59,000 clones, with approximately 80% observed a single time. This specimen consisted of CD4+ or CD8+ T cells sorted from blood, obtained in a trial of the OX40 agonist ivuxolimab. The source of these receptors is an adult with an advanced solid tumor such as melanoma, head and neck, liver or kidney cancer.

The genes are TRBV4-1 and TRBJ1-2; D is unclear. CDR1 MGHRA and CDR2 YSYEKL come from the germline V gene. V lost 1 base and J lost 2, with 11 bases in between. The CDR3 sequence is 15 residues long. The CDR3 DNA follows: TGCGCCAGCAGCCAAGGACTAGCGGGGAACTATGGCTACACCTTC. Translating it yields CASSQGLAGNYGYTF.

This clone was observed a single time. The chain recombines TRBV5-6 with TRBJ1-2; 7 bases map to TRBD1. CDR3 length: 12 amino acids. V lost 4 bases to trimming and J lost 6 bases; unmatched junction nucleotides: 3. Germline lookup yields CDR1 SGHDT and CDR2 YYEEEE. The CDR3 sequence is CASSNGQDGYTF. In DNA, the CDR3 is TGTGCCAGCAGCAACGGACAGGATGGCTACACCTTC.

This chain uses TRBV5-1 with TRBJ2-2, with 10 bases matching TRBD1. Trimming cost V 3 bases and J 4 bases; bases outside gene matches: 3. The CDR3 runs to 15 residues. Germline CDR1 and CDR2: SGHRS and YFSETQ. The CDR3 protein is CASSSGTGVTGELFF. The CDR3 DNA reads TGCGCCAGCAGCTCCGGGACAGGGGTCACCGGGGAGCTGTTTTTT. The variable domain in full, completed from reference TRBV5-1 and TRBJ2-2, reads KAGVTQTPRYLIKTRGQQVTLSCSPISGHRSVSWYQQTPGQGLQFLFEYFSETQRNKGNFPGRFSGRQFSNSRSEMNVSTLELGDSALYLCASSSGTGVTGELFFGEGSRLTVL.

The chain carries TRBV29-1 and TRBJ1-2, with unresolved D. CDR1 and CDR2 from the germline V gene are SQVTM and ANQGSEA. Trimming took 1 base from V and 3 from J, leaving 9 bases between them. This CDR3 is built from 13 residues. The CDR3 spells CSVEGRAHYGYTF. The CDR3 DNA is TGCAGCGTTGAAGGCCGGGCCCACTATGGCTACACCTTC.

The rearrangement links TRBV27 to TRBJ2-3, with TRBD1 as a possible D gene (6 bases). The V end lost 2 bases, the J end lost 3 bases, and 9 bases lay between the germline ends. The CDR3 is made up of 14 amino acids. Germline-derived CDR1 and CDR2 are MNHEY and SMNVEV (reference sequence). The CDR3 here is CASSLIQGTDTQYF. CDR3 nucleotides: TGTGCCAGCAGTTTAATACAGGGTACAGATACGCAGTATTTT.

This clone has just one count. Other DNA sequences of this sample code for an identical CDR3. The chain has TRBV7-2 and TRBJ2-5; 9 bases match TRBD2. CDR3 size: 15 residues. The ends lost 3 bases at V and 2 bases at J; junction bases unmatched: 4. CDR1 is SGHTA and CDR2 is FQGNSA in the germline V gene. CDR3 sequence (DNA): TGTGCCAGCAGCTTGGCAAGCGGGGGGCAAGAGACCCAGTACTTC. It specifies CASSLASGGQETQYF.

The V gene is TRBV19, the J gene TRBJ2-3; TRBD2 matches at 9 bases. Unmatched junction bases numbered 10, after V lost 3 bases and J lost 0 bases. Germline CDR1 and CDR2: LNHDA and SQIVND (reference sequence). The CDR3 covers 18 residues. CDR3 protein: CASSIETSGGSSTDTQYF. The CDR3 DNA is TGTGCCAGTAGTATCGAGACTAGCGGTGGGTCTAGCACAGATACGCAGTATTTT.

The V gene is TRBV15, the J gene TRBJ1-2; D not resolved. Germline V gives CDR1 LNHNV, CDR2 YYDKDF (reference sequence). This CDR3 contains 12 residues. V dropped 0 bases and J dropped 4 bases, with 3 bases sitting between them. CDR3 sequence: CATSRESYGYTF. The CDR3 nucleotides read TGTGCCACCAGCAGAGAAAGCTATGGCTACACCTTC.

Here the CDR3 reads CASSESPEETQYF. CDR3 DNA: TGCGCCAGCAGTGAGTCTCCGGAAGAGACCCAGTACTTC. The rearrangement joins TRBV10-1 to TRBJ2-5; D call uncertain. Germline CDR1 WNHNN, CDR2 SYGVQD (reference sequence). This CDR3 is built from 13 residues. Trimming pared 0 bases from V and 3 bases from J, leaving 5 bases between.

This rearrangement joins TRBV28 to TRBJ1-2, with 7 bases lining up with TRBD1. This CDR3 spans 20 amino acids. J was trimmed by 4 bases and V by 6 bases; bases with no gene match: 26. Looked up from germline, CDR1 is MDHEN and CDR2 is SYDVKM. This chain's CDR3 is CASRGGVYSFEQGVGYGYTF. For the CDR3, the DNA is TGTGCCAGCAGAGGTGGTGTATATTCCTTTGAGCAGGGGGTAGGCTATGGCTACACCTTC.

This clone came up a few times. The J gene is TRBJ1-1, the V gene TRBV30; possibly TRBD1 for D (5 bases). Germline CDR1 reads GTSNPN; CDR2 reads SVGIG (reference sequence). This CDR3 spans 13 amino acids. Trimming cost V 5 bases and J 0 bases, with 10 bases left between them. CDR3 nucleotide sequence: TGTGCCTGGGACAGTACGATGAACACTGAAGCTTTCTTT. Its protein is CAWDSTMNTEAFF. The variable domain in full, with the rest retrieved from reference TRBV30 and TRBJ1-1, is SQTIHQWPATLVQPVGSPLSLECTVEGTSNPNLYWYRQAAGRGLQLLFYSVGIGQISSEVPQNLSASRPQDRQFILSSKKLLLSDSGFYLCAWDSTMNTEAFFGQGTRLTVV.

V gene TRBV5-1 combines with J gene TRBJ2-7, with D perhaps matching TRBD1 (5 bases). The germline gives CDR1 SGHRS, CDR2 YFSETQ. Trimming shortened V by 4 bases and J by 0 bases, and 8 bases separated the two germline ends. This CDR3 region has 13 residues. Here the CDR3 reads CASSLDISYEQYF. CDR3 DNA sequence: TGCGCCAGCAGCCTGGACATCTCCTACGAGCAGTACTTC. Full variable domain (rest looked up from reference TRBV5-1 and TRBJ2-7): KAGVTQTPRYLIKTRGQQVTLSCSPISGHRSVSWYQQTPGQGLQFLFEYFSETQRNKGNFPGRFSGRQFSNSRSEMNVSTLELGDSALYLCASSLDISYEQYFGPGTRLTVT.

This sequence joins TRBV13 and TRBJ2-3, with D possibly being TRBD1 or TRBD2 (5 bases each). The CDR3 covers 14 residues. V shed 5 bases and J shed 0 bases, with 9 bases lying between them. Germline V gene sequence: CDR1 PRHDT, CDR2 FYEKMQ (reference sequence). The CDR3 loop reads CASSRRDSTDTQYF. As DNA, the CDR3 is TGTGCCAGCAGCCGCCGGGACAGCACAGATACGCAGTATTTT.

This clone was seen a handful of times. The V call is TRBV7-3, the J call TRBJ1-1; the D is unclear. The V and J ends lost 5 bases and 3 bases respectively, with 19 bases between them. Germline assignment: CDR1 SGHTA and CDR2 FQGTGA. The CDR3 has 16 amino acids. CDR3 region: CASSPSGLKSDTEAFF. The CDR3 bases are TGTGCCAGCAGCCCCTCGGGATTAAAGAGCGACACTGAAGCTTTCTTT.

V gene TRBV7-8 combines with J gene TRBJ2-7; TRBD1 agrees at 7 bases. CDR3 size: 16 residues. The germline gives CDR1 SGHVS, CDR2 FQNEAQ. Trimming cost V 5 bases and J 3 bases; bases outside gene matches: 13. CDR3 region: CASSTETGQLSYEQYF. The CDR3 region has the DNA TGTGCCAGCAGCACCGAGACAGGGCAGCTGAGCTACGAGCAGTACTTC.

J is TRBJ2-7 and V is TRBV27, with D possibly being TRBD1 (6 bases). Germline V CDR1 and CDR2: MNHEY, SMNVEV (reference sequence). This CDR3 region has 13 residues. Trimming took 6 bases from V and 2 from J, leaving 11 bases between them. CDR3 sequence reads: CASSPRGTYEQYF. The CDR3, as DNA: TGTGCCAGCAGCCCCAGGGGTACCTACGAGCAGTACTTC.

The chain combines TRBV5-1 with TRBJ2-5; D gene unclear. The J call is uncertain, as TRBJ2-7 better fits the DNA end. CDR1 is SGHRS, CDR2 YFSETQ, per germline. The CDR3 runs 13 residues. The CDR3 reads CASSPSDSYEQYF. CDR3 nucleotide sequence: TGCGCCAGCAGCCCTTCCGACTCCTACGAGCAGTACTTC.

The J gene is TRBJ1-3, the V gene TRBV5-4, with D perhaps matching TRBD1 (6 bases). The germline gives CDR1 SGHNT, CDR2 YYREEE (reference sequence). There are 16 residues in the CDR3. V was pared by 0 bases and J by 4 bases, with 14 bases between. In DNA form, the CDR3 reads TGTGCCAGCAGCTTGGCCGGTTGGGGGCAGGGAAACACCATATATTTT. Its protein product is CASSLAGWGQGNTIYF.

Written as DNA, the CDR3 is TGTGCCAGCAGCTTGGCCTCGGCGGGAGGGTCCTACGAGCAGTACTTC. This codes for CASSLASAGGSYEQYF. The chain combines TRBV5-4 with TRBJ2-7, with 9 bases aligning to TRBD2. Germline-derived CDR1 and CDR2 are SGHNT and YYREEE (reference sequence). V lost 0 bases to trimming and J lost 1 base; unmatched junction nucleotides: 5. The CDR3 is 16 amino acids.

The J gene is TRBJ2-3, the V gene TRBV18, with 7 nucleotides matching TRBD1. This CDR3 is 15 amino acids long. V was clipped by 6 bases and J by 2 bases; unmatched bases: 8. Germline V gene lookup returns CDR1 KGHSH and CDR2 LQKENI. In nucleotides, the CDR3 is TGTGCCAGCTCCCCCGGGACAGTCTTCACAGATACGCAGTATTTT. Protein sequence: CASSPGTVFTDTQYF. The full variable domain, with the rest looked up from reference TRBV18 and TRBJ2-3, is NAGVMQNPRHLVRRRGQEARLRCSPMKGHSHVYWYRQLPEEGLKFMVYLQKENIIDESGMPKERFSAEFPKEGPSILRIQQVVRGDSAAYFCASSPGTVFTDTQYFGPGTRLTVL.

This chain connects TRBV5-1 to TRBJ2-5; D uncertain. V lost 4 bases to trimming and J lost 5 bases, with 12 bases between them. CDR1 SGHRS and CDR2 YFSETQ come from the germline V gene. The CDR3 extends over 13 amino acids. CDR3 region: CASSAEGFETQYF. The CDR3 nucleotides read TGCGCCAGCAGCGCAGAAGGTTTTGAGACCCAGTACTTC.

CDR3 in DNA: TGTGCCAGCAGTCTACCGGACCGGGGAAACACCATATATTTT. This codes for CASSLPDRGNTIYF. The V gene is TRBV28, the J gene TRBJ1-3; no reliable D call. The CDR3 is 14 amino acids. Trimming left V 5 bases short and J 4 bases short, with 12 bases between. The germline CDR1 and CDR2 sequences are MDHEN and SYDVKM.

The chain joins TRBV6-1 to TRBJ2-3; D unresolved. From germline, CDR1 is MNHNS and CDR2 SASEGT. The V end lost 4 bases, the J end lost 6 bases, and 8 bases lay between the germline ends. The CDR3 extends over 12 amino acids. CDR3: CASSALGDTQYF. The CDR3 nucleotides read TGTGCCAGCAGTGCTTTGGGGGATACGCAGTATTTT.

The rearrangement joins TRBV7-2 to TRBJ1-1; 7 nucleotides agree with TRBD1. CDR3 length equals 12 residues. The V gene's germline CDR1 is SGHTA and CDR2 FQGNSA. Trimming took 7 bases from V and 4 from J; bases not matched to a gene: 3. CDR3: CASTDRVTEAFF. The CDR3 nucleotides are TGTGCCAGCACCGACAGGGTCACTGAAGCTTTCTTT.